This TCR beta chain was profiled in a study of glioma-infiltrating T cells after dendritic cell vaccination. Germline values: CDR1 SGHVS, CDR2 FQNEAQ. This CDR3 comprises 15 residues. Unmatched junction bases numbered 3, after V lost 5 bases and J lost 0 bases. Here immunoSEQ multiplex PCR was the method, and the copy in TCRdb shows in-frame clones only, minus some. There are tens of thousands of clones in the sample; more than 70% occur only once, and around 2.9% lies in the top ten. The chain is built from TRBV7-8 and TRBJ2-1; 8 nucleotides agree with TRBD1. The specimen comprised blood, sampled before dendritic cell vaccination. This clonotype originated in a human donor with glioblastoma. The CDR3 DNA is TGTGCCAGCAGCCAAGACAGGGGCTCCTACAATGAGCAGTTCTTC. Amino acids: CASSQDRGSYNEQFF. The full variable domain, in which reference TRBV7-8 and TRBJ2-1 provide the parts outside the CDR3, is GAGVSQSPRYKVAKRGQDVALRCDPISGHVSLFWYQQALGQGPEFLTYFQNEAQLDKSGLPSDRFFAERPEGSVSTLKIQRTQQEDSAVYLCASSQDRGSYNEQFFGPGTRLTVL.